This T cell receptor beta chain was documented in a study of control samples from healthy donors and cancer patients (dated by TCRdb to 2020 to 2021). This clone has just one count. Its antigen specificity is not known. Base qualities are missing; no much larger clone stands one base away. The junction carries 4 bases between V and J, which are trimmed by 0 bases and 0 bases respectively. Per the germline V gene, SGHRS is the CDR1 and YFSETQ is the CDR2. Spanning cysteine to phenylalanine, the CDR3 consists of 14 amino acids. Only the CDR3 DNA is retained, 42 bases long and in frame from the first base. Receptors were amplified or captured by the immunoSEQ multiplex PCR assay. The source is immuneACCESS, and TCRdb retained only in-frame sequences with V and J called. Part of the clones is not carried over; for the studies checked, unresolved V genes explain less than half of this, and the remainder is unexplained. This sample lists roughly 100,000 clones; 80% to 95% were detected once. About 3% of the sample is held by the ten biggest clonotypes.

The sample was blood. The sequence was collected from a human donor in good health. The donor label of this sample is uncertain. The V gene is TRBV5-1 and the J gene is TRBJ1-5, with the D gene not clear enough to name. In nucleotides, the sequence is TGCGCCAGCAGCTTGGATAGTAGCAATCAGCCCCAGCATTTT. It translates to CASSLDSSNQPQHF.